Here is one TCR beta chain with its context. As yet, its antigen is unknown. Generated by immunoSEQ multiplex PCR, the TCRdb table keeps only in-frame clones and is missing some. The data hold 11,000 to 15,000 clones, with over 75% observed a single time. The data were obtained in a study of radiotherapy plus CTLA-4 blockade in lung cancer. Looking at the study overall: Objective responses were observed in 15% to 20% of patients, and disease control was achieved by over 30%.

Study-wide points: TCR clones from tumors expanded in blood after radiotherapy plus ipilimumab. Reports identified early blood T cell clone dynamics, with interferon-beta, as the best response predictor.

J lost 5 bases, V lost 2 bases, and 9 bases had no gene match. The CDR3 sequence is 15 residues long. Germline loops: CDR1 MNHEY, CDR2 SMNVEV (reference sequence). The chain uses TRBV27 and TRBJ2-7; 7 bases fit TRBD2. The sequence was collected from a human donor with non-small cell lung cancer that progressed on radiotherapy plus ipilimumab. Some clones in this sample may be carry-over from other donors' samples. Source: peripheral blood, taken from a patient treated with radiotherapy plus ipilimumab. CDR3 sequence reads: CASSLRAGVQDEQYF. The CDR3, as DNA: TGTGCCAGCAGTTTACGTGCGGGAGTGCAAGACGAGCAGTACTTC.